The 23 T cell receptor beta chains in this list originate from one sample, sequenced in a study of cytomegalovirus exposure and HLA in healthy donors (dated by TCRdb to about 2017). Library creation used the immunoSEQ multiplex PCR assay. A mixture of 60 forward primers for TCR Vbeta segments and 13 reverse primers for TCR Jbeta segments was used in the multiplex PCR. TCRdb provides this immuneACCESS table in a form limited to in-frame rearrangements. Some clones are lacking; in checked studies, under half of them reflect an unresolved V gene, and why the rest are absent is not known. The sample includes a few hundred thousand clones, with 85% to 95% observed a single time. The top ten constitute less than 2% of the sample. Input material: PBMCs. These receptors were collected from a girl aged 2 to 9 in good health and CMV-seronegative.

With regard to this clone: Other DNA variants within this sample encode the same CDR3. DNA for the CDR3: TGTGCCAGCAGCTTAAGTAGGGGGAATCAGCCCCAGCATTTT. It codes for CASSLSRGNQPQHF. The rearrangement joins TRBV7-8 to TRBJ1-5, with D perhaps matching TRBD1 (6 bases). CDR1 and CDR2 from the germline V gene are SGHVS and FQNEAQ. Trimming cost V 2 bases and J 4 bases, with 9 bases left between them. The CDR3 is 14 residues long.

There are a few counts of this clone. CDR3 nucleotides: TGTGCCAGCAGCTTAAGACTTTATCAGCCCCAGCATTTT. This encodes CASSLRLYQPQHF. This rearrangement joins TRBV7-2 to TRBJ1-5; D unclear. Trimming removed 2 bases at V and 5 bases at J, with 7 bases between. Germline lookup yields CDR1 SGHTA and CDR2 FQGNSA. The CDR3 covers 13 residues.

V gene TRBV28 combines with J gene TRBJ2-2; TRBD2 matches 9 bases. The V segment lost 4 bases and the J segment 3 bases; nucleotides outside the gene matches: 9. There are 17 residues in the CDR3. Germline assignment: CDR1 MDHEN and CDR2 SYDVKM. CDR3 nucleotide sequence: TGTGCCAGCAGTTCCAATTTAGCGGGGGAAGACACCGGGGAGCTGTTTTTT. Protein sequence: CASSSNLAGEDTGELFF.

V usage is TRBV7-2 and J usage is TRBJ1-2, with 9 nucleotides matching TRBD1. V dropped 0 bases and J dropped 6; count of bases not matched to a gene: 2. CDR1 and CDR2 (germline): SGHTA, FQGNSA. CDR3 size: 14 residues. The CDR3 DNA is TGTGCCAGCAGCTTAGCGGGACAGGGTAATGGCTACACCTTC. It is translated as CASSLAGQGNGYTF. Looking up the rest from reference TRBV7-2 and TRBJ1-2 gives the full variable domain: GAGVSQSPSNKVTEKGKDVELRCDPISGHTALYWYRQSLGQGLEFLIYFQGNSAPDKSGLPSDRFSAERTGGSVSTLTIQRTQQEDSAVYLCASSLAGQGNGYTFGSGTRLTVV.

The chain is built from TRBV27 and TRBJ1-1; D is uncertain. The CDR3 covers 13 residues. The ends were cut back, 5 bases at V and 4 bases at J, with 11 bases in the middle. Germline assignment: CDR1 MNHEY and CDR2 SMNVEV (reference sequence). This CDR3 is CASSRRLGTEAFF. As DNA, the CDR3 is TGTGCCAGCAGTCGCAGGTTGGGCACTGAAGCTTTCTTT.

DNA of the CDR3: TGTGCCAGCAGTTCGTCGTATAATTCACCCCTCCACTTT. Translated, it gives CASSSSYNSPLHF. This sequence joins TRBV6-5 and TRBJ1-6; D unclear. V was shortened by 4 bases and J by 4 bases, with 5 bases between the two germline ends. Germline V gene sequence: CDR1 MNHEY, CDR2 SVGAGI. The CDR3 totals 13 residues.

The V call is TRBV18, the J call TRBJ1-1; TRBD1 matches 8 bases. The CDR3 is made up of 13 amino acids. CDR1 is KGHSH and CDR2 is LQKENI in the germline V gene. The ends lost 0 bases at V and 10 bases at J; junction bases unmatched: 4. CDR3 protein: CASSPPVGQGAFF. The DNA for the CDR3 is TGTGCCAGCTCACCACCGGTAGGACAGGGAGCTTTCTTT.

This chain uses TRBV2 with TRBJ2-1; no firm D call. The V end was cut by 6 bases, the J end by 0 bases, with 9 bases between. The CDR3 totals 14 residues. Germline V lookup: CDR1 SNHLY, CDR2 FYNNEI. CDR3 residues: CASSPQSSYNEQFF. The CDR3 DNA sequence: TGTGCCAGCAGCCCACAGAGCTCCTACAATGAGCAGTTCTTC.

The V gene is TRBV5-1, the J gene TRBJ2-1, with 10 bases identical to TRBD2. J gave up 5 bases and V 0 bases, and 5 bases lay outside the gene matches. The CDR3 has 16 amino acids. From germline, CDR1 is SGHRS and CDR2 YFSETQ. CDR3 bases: TGCGCCAGCAGCTTGGAACAACTAGCGGGGAACAATGAGCAGTTCTTC. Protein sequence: CASSLEQLAGNNEQFF.

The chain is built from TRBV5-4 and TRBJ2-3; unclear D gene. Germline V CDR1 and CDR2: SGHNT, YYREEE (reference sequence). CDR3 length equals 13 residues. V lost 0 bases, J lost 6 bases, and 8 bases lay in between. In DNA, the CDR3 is TGTGCCAGCAGCTTGGCCCACGGGGATACGCAGTATTTT. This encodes CASSLAHGDTQYF.

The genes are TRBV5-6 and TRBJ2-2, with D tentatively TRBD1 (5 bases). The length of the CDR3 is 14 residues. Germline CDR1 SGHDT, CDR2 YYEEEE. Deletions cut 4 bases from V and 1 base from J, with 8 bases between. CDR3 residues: CASSRQMNTGELFF. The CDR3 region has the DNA TGTGCCAGCAGCCGACAGATGAACACCGGGGAGCTGTTTTTT.

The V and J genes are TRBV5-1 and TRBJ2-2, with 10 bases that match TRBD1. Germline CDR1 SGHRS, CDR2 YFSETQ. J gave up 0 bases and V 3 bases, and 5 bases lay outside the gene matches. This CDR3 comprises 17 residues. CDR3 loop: CASSSGQGPANTGELFF. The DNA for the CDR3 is TGCGCCAGCAGCTCGGGACAGGGGCCAGCGAACACCGGGGAGCTGTTTTTT. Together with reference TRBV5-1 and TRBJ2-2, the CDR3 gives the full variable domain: KAGVTQTPRYLIKTRGQQVTLSCSPISGHRSVSWYQQTPGQGLQFLFEYFSETQRNKGNFPGRFSGRQFSNSRSEMNVSTLELGDSALYLCASSSGQGPANTGELFFGEGSRLTVL.

CDR3 sequence: CASSLGQDSYEQYF. The CDR3, as DNA: TGTGCCAGCAGCTTAGGGCAGGATTCCTACGAGCAGTACTTC. The chain combines TRBV7-8 with TRBJ2-7, with unresolved D. The length of the CDR3 is 14 residues. Germline assignment: CDR1 SGHVS and CDR2 FQNEAQ. V lost 1 base to trimming and J lost 1 base, with 8 bases between them.

CDR3 in DNA: TGTGCCAGTAGTAGAAACCCCACTGAGGTCGGGAACACTGAAGCTTTCTTT. This encodes CASSRNPTEVGNTEAFF. This chain uses TRBV19 with TRBJ1-1; D ambiguous. This CDR3 contains 17 residues. Germline V gene lookup returns CDR1 LNHDA and CDR2 SQIVND (reference sequence). V was pared by 4 bases and J by 1 base, with 19 bases between.

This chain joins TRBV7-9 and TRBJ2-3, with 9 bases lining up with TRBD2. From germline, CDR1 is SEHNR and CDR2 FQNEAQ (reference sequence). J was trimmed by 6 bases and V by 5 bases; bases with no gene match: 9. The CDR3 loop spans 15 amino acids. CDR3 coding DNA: TGTGCCAGCAGCCAGACTAGCGGCCCTAGGGATACGCAGTATTTT. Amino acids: CASSQTSGPRDTQYF.

CDR3 nucleotides: TGTGCCTGGGGGGACTGGGGTGGCTACACCTTC. This encodes CAWGDWGGYTF. The rearrangement joins TRBV30 to TRBJ1-2; possible D gene TRBD1, 5 bases. CDR1 GTSNPN and CDR2 SVGIG come from the germline V gene (reference sequence). CDR3 length equals 11 residues. Trimming pared 5 bases from V and 7 bases from J, leaving 11 bases between.

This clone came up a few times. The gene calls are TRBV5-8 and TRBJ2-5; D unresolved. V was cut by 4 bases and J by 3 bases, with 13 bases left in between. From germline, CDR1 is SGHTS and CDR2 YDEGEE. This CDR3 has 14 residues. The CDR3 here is CASSPGEAEETQYF. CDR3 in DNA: TGTGCCAGCAGCCCCGGCGAGGCGGAAGAGACCCAGTACTTC.

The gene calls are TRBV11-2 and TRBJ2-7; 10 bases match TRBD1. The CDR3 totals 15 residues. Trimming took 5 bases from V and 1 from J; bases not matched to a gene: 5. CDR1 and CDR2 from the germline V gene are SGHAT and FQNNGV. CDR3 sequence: CASSHGTGASYEQYF. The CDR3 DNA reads TGTGCCAGCAGCCACGGGACAGGGGCATCCTACGAGCAGTACTTC.

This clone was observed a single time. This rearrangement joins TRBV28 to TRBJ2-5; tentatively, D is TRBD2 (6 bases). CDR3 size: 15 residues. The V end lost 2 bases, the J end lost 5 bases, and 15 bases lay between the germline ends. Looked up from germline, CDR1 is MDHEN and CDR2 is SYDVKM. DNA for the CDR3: TGTGCCAGCAGTTTAAAAACAGGCGGGGTGGAGACCCAGTACTTC. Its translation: CASSLKTGGVETQYF.

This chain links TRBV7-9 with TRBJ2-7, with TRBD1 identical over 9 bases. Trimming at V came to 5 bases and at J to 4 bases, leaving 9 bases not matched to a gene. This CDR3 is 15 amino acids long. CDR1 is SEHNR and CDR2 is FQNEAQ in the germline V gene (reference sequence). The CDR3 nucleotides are TGTGCCAGCAGCCCCAGGGGACAGGGTCTTTACGAGCAGTACTTC. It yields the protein CASSPRGQGLYEQYF.

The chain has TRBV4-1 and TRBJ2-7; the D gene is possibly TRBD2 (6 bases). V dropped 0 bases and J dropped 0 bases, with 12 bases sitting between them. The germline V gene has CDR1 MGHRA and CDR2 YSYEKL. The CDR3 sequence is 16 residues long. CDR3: CASSQDGTLISYEQYF. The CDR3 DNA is TGCGCCAGCAGCCAAGACGGGACTCTAATCTCCTACGAGCAGTACTTC.

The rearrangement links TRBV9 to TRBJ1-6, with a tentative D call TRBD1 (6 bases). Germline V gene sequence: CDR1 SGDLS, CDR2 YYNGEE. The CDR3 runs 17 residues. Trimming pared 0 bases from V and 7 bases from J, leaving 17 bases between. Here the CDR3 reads CASSVEPTGWNNSPLHF. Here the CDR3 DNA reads TGTGCCAGCAGCGTAGAGCCCACAGGGTGGAACAATTCACCCCTCCACTTT.

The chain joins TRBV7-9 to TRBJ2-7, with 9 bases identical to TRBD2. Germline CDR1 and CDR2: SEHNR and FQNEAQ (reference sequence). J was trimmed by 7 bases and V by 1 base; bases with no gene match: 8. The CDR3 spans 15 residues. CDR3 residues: CASSLGLAGSEEQYF. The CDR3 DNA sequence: TGTGCCAGCAGCTTAGGTCTAGCGGGATCTGAAGAGCAGTACTTC.